These T cell receptor beta chains were read from a single sample in a study of cytomegalovirus exposure and HLA in healthy donors. The table came from immunoSEQ multiplex PCR; TCRdb's copy has only in-frame clones and leaves some out. Among some 170,000 clones listed, 77% were seen once. The sample was PBMCs. The receptors originated from a man aged 30-40 years in good health and CMV-seropositive. Each CDR3 is given with its conserved first and last residue. The D gene is left open where the match is weak. The listing skips clone size in some rows; elsewhere it reads once, few, many or a size class.

clone_size cdr3_length d_call j_call v_call cdr3_nt cdr3_aa
few 18 . TRBJ2-2 TRBV11-3 TGTGCCAGCAGCTTAGATCGCCTTGGCGGCGGCTACACCGGGGAGCTGTTTTTT CASSLDRLGGGYTGELFF
few 14 TRBD2 TRBJ2-5 TRBV5-1 TGCGCCAGCAGCACCGGGACTACGCAAGAGACCCAGTACTTC CASSTGTTQETQYF
. 15 . TRBJ2-2 TRBV6-6 TGTGCCAGCAGTTACTCTACAGGGCACACCGGGGAGCTGTTTTTT CASSYSTGHTGELFF
. 12 TRBD1 TRBJ2-7 TRBV19 TGTGCCACAGGACAGGGCAGCTACGAGCAGTACTTC CATGQGSYEQYF
. 16 TRBD2 TRBJ2-3 TRBV4-1 TGCGCCAGCAGCCCTCGGACTAGCGGGGAGACAGATACGCAGTATTTT CASSPRTSGETDTQYF
. 15 TRBD2 TRBJ2-7 TRBV4-2 TGTGCCAGCAGCCAAGAGGGTAGCGGGGGGGATGAGCAGTACTTC CASSQEGSGGDEQYF
. 15 TRBD1 TRBJ2-1 TRBV10-3 TGTGCCATCAGTGAGAGGACAGGGGGGGCCAATGAGCAGTTCTTC CAISERTGGANEQFF
. 12 TRBD1 TRBJ2-5 TRBV28 TGTGCTACTGCGAGGGGGCGGGAGACCCAGTACTTC CATARGRETQYF
. 14 . TRBJ2-7 TRBV28 TGTGCCAGCAGGTCCTTTGAACAGGGCTACGAGCAGTACTTC CASRSFEQGYEQYF
. 15 TRBD1 TRBJ1-2 TRBV6-5 TGTGCCAGCAGTCCGGGTTCTGGACAGGGCTATGGCTACACCTTC CASSPGSGQGYGYTF
. 14 . TRBJ1-1 TRBV28 TGTGCCAGCACTGCGACAGGTTTGAACACTGAAGCTTTCTTT CASTATGLNTEAFF
. 11 . TRBJ2-5 TRBV25-1 TGTGCCAGCAGTCTGAGGGAGACCCAGTACTTC CASSLRETQYF
. 19 TRBD2 TRBJ2-3 TRBV9 TGTGCCAGCAGCCCAGAGGGTAGCGGGGGGAGCCCTGCCACAGATACGCAGTATTTT CASSPEGSGGSPATDTQYF
. 14 . TRBJ1-5 TRBV19 TGTGCCAGTAGTGGGGAGAGGGTGAATCAGCCCCAGCATTTT CASSGERVNQPQHF
. 16 TRBD1 TRBJ2-7 TRBV10-1 TGCGCCAGCAGTTCGGGCCGGGACAGGGGGCTCTACGAGCAGTACTTC CASSSGRDRGLYEQYF
. 17 TRBD1 TRBJ2-3 TRBV10-2 TGCGCCGCCCTAGAGACCTCCGTGGACAGGGCCGGGGATACGCAGTATTTT CAALETSVDRAGDTQYF
once 14 . TRBJ2-7 TRBV11-2 TGTGCCAGCAGCCCGATTACAGGGAAGGGAGAGCAGTACTTC CASSPITGKGEQYF
. 14 TRBD1 TRBJ2-7 TRBV19 TGTGCCAGTAGTCCCTGGACAGGGGGAGACGAGCAGTACTTC CASSPWTGGDEQYF
. 16 TRBD1 TRBJ1-2 TRBV18 TGTGCCAGCTCACCGGCTTCCCGACAGGGGATGTCTGGCTACACCTTC CASSPASRQGMSGYTF
. 14 . TRBJ2-1 TRBV4-1 TGCGCCAGCAGCCAAGAACAGGGAATTGGTGAGCAGTTCTTC CASSQEQGIGEQFF
. 13 . TRBJ2-7 TRBV6-1 TGTGCCAGCAGTGAAAGCAGGGGCCACGAGCAGTACTTC CASSESRGHEQYF
. 14 . TRBJ2-7 TRBV27 TGTGCCAGCAGTCCTTCCGACGGAGGTTACGAGCAGTACTTC CASSPSDGGYEQYF
. 13 . TRBJ2-7 TRBV7-6 TGTGCCAGCAGCTTAGGGGCCTCCTACGAGCAGTACTTC CASSLGASYEQYF
. 12 . TRBJ1-1 TRBV2 TGTGCCAGCACGGAGGGGAACACTGAAGCTTTCTTT CASTEGNTEAFF
. 15 TRBD1 TRBJ2-2 TRBV4-2 TGTGCCAGCAGCCAAGATACAGGGGATACCGGGGAGCTGTTTTTT CASSQDTGDTGELFF
. 16 . TRBJ1-1 TRBV18 TGTGCCAGCTCACCCGGACAGAGCAGGATGAACACTGAAGCTTTCTTT CASSPGQSRMNTEAFF
once 17 . TRBJ2-2 TRBV9 TGTGCCAGCAGCCTTTCTGGGACACCAACGGGGCCCGGGGAGCTGTTTTTT CASSLSGTPTGPGELFF
. 15 TRBD2 TRBJ2-2 TRBV5-4 TGTGCCAGCAGCGTCACTAGCGGGGGGGCCGGGGAGCTGTTTTTT CASSVTSGGAGELFF
few 14 TRBD1 TRBJ2-1 TRBV5-5 TGTGCCAGCAGACGGACAGGGGAATACAATGAGCAGTTCTTC CASRRTGEYNEQFF
. 15 TRBD2 TRBJ2-5 TRBV28 TGTGCCAGCAGTTCCGCTAGCGGGGGGGCCAAGACCCAGTACTTC CASSSASGGAKTQYF